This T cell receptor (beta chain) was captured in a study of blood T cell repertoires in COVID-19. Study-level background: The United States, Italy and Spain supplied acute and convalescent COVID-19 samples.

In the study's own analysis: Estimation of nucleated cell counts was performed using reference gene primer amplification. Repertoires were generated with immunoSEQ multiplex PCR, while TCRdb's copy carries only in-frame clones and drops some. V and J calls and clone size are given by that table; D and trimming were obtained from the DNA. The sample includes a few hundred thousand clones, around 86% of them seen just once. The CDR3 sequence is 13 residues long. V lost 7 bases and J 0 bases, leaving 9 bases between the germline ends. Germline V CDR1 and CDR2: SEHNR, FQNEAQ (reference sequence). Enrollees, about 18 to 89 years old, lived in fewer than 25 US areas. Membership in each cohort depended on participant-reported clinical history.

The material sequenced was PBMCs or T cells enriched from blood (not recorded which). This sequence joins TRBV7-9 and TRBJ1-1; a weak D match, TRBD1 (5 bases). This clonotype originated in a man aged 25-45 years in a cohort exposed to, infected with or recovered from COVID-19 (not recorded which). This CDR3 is CASKGLLNTEAFF. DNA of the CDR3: TGTGCCAGCAAGGGACTACTGAACACTGAAGCTTTCTTT.